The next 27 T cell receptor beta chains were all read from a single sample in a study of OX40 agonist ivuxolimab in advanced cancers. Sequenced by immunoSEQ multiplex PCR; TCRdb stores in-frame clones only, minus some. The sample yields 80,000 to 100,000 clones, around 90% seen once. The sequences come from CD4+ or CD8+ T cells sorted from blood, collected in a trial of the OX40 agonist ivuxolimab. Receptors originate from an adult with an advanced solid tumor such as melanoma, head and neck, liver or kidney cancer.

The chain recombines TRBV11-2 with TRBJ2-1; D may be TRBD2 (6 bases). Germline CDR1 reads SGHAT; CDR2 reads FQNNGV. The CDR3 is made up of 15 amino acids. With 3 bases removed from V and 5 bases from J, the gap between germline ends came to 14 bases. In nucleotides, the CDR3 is TGTGCCAGCAGCTTCAGACTAGGGTTCGACAATGAGCAGTTCTTC. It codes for CASSFRLGFDNEQFF.

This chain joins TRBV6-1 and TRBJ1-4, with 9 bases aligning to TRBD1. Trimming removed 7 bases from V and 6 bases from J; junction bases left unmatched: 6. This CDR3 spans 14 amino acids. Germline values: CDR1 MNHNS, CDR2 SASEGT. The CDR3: CASNPGQGHEKLFF. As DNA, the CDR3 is TGTGCCAGCAACCCGGGACAGGGACATGAAAAACTGTTTTTT.

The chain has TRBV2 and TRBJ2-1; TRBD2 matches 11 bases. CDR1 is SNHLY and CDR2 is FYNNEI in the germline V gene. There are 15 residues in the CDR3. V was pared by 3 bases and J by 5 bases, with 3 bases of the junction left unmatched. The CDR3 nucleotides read TGTGCCAGCAGTGACGTGACTAGCGGGAACAATGAGCAGTTCTTC. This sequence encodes CASSDVTSGNNEQFF.

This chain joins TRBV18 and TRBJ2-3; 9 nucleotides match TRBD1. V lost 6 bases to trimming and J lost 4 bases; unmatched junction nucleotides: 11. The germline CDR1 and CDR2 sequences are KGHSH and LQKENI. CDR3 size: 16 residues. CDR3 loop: CASSSRGQGYSDTQYF. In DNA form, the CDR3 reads TGTGCCAGCTCGTCGAGAGGACAGGGGTATTCAGATACGCAGTATTTT.

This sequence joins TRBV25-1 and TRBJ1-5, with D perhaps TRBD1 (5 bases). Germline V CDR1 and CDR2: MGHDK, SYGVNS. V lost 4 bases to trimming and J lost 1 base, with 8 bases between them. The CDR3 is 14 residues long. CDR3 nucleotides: TGTGCCAGCAGTGTGGAGGGGAGCAATCAGCCCCAGCATTTT. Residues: CASSVEGSNQPQHF.

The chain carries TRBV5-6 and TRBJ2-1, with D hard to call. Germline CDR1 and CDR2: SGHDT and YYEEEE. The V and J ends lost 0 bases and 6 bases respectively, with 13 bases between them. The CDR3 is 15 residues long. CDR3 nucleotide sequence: TGTGCCAGCAGCTTGGAACGCTTGAGGCGCAATGAGCAGTTCTTC. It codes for CASSLERLRRNEQFF.

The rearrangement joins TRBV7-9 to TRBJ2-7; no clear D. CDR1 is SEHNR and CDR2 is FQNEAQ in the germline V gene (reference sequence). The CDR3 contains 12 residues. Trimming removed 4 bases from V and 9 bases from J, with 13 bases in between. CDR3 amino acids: CASSSQSQAQYF. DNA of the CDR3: TGTGCCAGCAGCTCCCAATCCCAGGCGCAGTACTTC. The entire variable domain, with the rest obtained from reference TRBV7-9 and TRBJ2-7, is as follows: DTGVSQNPRHKITKRGQNVTFRCDPISEHNRLYWYRQTLGQGPEFLTYFQNEAQLEKSRLLSDRFSAERPKGSFSTLEIQRTEQGDSAMYLCASSSQSQAQYFGPGTRLTVT.

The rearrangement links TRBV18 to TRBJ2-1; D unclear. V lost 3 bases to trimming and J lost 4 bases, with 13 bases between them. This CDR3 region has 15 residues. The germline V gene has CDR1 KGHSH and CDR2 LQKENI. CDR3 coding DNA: TGTGCCAGCTCACCTGTGCGACAACTATACAATGAGCAGTTCTTC. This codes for CASSPVRQLYNEQFF.

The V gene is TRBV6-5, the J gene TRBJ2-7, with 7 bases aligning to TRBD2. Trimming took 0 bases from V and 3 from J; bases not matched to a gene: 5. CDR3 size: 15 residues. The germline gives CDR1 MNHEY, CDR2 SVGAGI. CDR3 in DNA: TGTGCCAGCAGTTACTCTGACGGGAGGCTCTACGAGCAGTACTTC. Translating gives CASSYSDGRLYEQYF.

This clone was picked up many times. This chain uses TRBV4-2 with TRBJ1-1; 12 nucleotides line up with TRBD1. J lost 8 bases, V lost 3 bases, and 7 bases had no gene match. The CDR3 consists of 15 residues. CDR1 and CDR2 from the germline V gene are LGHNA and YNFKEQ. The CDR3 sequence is CASSQRTGTGGEAFF. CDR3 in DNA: TGTGCCAGCAGCCAGAGGACCGGGACAGGGGGCGAAGCTTTCTTT.

The DNA of the CDR3 is TGTGCCAGCAGTTTATACGGCCTAGCGGGAGTATTCGAGCAGTACTTC. Translated: CASSLYGLAGVFEQYF. V and J are TRBV27 and TRBJ2-7, with 10 bases fitting TRBD2. In germline, CDR1 is MNHEY, CDR2 SMNVEV (reference sequence). Trimming took 1 base from V and 6 from J; bases not matched to a gene: 9. CDR3 length: 16 residues.

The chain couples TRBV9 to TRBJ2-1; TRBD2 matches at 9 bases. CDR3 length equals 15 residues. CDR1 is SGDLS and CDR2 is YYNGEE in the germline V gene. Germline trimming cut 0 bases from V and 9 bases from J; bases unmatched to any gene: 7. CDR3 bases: TGTGCCAGCAGCGTAGGGGCGGGAGGGCCCTTTGAGCAGTTCTTC. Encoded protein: CASSVGAGGPFEQFF.

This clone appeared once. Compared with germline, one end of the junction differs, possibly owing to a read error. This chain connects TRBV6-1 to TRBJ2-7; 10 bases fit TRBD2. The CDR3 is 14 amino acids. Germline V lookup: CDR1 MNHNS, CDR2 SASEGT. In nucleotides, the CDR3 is TGTGCCAGCAGGGAAGCGGGAGGGCCGTACGAGCAGTACTTC. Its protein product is CASREAGGPYEQYF.

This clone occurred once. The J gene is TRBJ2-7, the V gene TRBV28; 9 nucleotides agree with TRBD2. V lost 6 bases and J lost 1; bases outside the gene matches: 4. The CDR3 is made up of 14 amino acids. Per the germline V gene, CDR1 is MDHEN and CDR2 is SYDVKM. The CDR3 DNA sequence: TGTGCCAGCAGAGGAGCGGGAGGATCCTACGAGCAGTACTTC. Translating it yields CASRGAGGSYEQYF.

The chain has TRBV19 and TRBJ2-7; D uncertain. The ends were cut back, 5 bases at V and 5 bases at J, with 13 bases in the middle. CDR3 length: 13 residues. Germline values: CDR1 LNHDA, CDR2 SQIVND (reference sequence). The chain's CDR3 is CASSPYQGNEQYF. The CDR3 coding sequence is TGTGCCAGTAGTCCTTACCAAGGTAACGAGCAGTACTTC.

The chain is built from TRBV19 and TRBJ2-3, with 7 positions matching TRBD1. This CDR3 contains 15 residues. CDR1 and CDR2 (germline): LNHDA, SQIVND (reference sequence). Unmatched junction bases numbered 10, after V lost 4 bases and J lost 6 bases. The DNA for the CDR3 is TGTGCCAGTAGTACGGGACAGCCCTTAAGGGATACGCAGTATTTT. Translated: CASSTGQPLRDTQYF.

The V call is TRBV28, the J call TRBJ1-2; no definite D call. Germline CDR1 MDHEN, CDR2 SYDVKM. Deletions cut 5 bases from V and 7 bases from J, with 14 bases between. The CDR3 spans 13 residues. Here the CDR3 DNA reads TGTGCCAGCAGTCGGACTGGGTTCTTTGGCTACACCTTC. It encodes CASSRTGFFGYTF.

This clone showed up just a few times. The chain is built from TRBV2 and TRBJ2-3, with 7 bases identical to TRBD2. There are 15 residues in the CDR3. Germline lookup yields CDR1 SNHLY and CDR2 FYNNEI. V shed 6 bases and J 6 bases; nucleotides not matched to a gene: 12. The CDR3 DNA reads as TGTGCCAGCAGCCCAAGCGGGACTCCACCGGATACGCAGTATTTT. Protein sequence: CASSPSGTPPDTQYF.

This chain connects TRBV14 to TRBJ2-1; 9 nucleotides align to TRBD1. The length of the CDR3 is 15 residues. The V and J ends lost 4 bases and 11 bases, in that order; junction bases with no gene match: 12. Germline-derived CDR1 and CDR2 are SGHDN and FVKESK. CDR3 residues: CASSPPGQGFLQQFF. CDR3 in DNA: TGTGCCAGCAGCCCCCCGGGACAGGGTTTCCTGCAGCAGTTCTTC.

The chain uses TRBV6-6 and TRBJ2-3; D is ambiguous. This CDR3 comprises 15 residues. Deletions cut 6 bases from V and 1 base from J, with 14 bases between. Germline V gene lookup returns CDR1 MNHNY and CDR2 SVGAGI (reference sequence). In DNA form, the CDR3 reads TGTGCCAGCAGCACCTCCCCGCTAGGCACAGATACGCAGTATTTT. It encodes CASSTSPLGTDTQYF.

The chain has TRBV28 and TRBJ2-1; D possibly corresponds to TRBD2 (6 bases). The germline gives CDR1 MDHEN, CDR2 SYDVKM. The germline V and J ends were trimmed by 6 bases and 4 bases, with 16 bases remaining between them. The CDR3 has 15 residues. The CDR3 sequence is CASSLGGVRYNEQFF. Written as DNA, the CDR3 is TGTGCCAGCAGCCTGGGGGGAGTTAGATACAATGAGCAGTTCTTC.

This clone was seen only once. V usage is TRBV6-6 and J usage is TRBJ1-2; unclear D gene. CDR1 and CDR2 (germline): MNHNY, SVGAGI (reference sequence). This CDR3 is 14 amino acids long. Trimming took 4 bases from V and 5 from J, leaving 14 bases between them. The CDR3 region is CASSSRRTEYGYTF. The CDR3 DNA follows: TGTGCCAGCAGTTCCCGACGGACCGAGTATGGCTACACCTTC.

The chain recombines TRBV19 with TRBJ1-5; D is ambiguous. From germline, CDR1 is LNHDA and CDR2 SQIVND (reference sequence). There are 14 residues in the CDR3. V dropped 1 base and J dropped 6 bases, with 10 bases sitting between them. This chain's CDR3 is CASSIGTHGQPQHF. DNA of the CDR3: TGTGCCAGTAGTATAGGTACCCACGGTCAGCCCCAGCATTTT.

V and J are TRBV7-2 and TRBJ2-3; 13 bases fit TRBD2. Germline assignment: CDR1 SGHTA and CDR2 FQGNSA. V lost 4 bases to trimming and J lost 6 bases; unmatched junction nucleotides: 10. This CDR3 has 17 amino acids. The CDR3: CASSYPGLAGRSDTQYF. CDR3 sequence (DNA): TGTGCCAGCAGCTATCCGGGACTAGCGGGAAGGAGTGATACGCAGTATTTT. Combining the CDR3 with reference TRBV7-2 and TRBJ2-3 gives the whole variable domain GAGVSQSPSNKVTEKGKDVELRCDPISGHTALYWYRQSLGQGLEFLIYFQGNSAPDKSGLPSDRFSAERTGGSVSTLTIQRTQQEDSAVYLCASSYPGLAGRSDTQYFGPGTRLTVL.

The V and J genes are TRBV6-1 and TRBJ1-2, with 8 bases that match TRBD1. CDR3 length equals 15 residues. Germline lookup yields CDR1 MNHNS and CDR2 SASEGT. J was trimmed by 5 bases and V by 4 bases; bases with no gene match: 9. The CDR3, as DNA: TGTGCCAGCAGTGGCGCCTCGACAGGGGAGTATGGCTACACCTTC. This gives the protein CASSGASTGEYGYTF.

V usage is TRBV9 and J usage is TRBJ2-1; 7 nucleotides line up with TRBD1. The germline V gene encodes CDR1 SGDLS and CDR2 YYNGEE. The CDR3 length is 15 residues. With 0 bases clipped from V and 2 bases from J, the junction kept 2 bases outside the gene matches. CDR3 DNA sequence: TGTGCCAGCAGCGTAGAGGGGGCGGCCTACAATGAGCAGTTCTTC. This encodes CASSVEGAAYNEQFF.

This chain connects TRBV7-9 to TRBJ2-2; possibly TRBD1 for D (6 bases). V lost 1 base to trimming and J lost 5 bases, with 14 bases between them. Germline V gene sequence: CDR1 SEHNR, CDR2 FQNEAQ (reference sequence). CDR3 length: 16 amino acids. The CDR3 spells CASSLVQGLKTGELFF. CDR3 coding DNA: TGTGCCAGCAGCTTAGTCCAGGGGCTGAAAACCGGGGAGCTGTTTTTT. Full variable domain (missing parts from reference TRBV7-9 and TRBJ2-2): DTGVSQNPRHKITKRGQNVTFRCDPISEHNRLYWYRQTLGQGPEFLTYFQNEAQLEKSRLLSDRFSAERPKGSFSTLEIQRTEQGDSAMYLCASSLVQGLKTGELFFGEGSRLTVL.